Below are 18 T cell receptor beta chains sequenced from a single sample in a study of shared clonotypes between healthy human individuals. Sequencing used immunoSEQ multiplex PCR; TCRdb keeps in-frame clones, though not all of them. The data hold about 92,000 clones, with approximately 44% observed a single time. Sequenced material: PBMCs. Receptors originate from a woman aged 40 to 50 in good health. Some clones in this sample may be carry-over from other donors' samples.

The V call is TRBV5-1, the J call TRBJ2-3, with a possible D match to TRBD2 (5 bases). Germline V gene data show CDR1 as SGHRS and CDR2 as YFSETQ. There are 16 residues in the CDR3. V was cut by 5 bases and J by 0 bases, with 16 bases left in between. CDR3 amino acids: CASRPGPEGSTDTQYF. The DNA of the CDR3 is TGCGCCAGCAGACCCGGGCCCGAGGGTAGCACAGATACGCAGTATTTT.

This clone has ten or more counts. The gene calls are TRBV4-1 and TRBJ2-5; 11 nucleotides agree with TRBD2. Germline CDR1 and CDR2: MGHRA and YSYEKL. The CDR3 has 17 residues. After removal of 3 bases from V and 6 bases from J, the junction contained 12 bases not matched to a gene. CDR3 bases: TGCGCCAGCAGCCAGGACGCGACTAGCGGGATGAGAAAGACCCAGTACTTC. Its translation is CASSQDATSGMRKTQYF.

The CDR3 sequence is CASSLAPGLGEYEQFF. Written as DNA, the CDR3 is TGCGCCAGCAGCTTGGCACCGGGACTAGGTGAATATGAGCAGTTCTTC. The V call is TRBV5-1, the J call TRBJ2-1; 8 bases align to TRBD2. Trimming at V came to 0 bases and at J to 8 bases, leaving 10 bases not matched to a gene. Germline CDR1 reads SGHRS; CDR2 reads YFSETQ. The CDR3 has 16 residues.

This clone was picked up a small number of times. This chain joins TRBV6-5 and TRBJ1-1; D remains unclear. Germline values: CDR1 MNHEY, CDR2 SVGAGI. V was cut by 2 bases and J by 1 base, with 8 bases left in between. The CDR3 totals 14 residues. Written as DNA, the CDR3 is TGTGCCAGCAGTTACCCGGGATCGAACACTGAAGCTTTCTTT. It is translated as CASSYPGSNTEAFF.

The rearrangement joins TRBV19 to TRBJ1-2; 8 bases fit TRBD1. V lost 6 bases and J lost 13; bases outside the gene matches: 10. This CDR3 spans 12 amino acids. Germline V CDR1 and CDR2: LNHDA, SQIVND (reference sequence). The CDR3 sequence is CASRATGGHATF. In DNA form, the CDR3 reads TGTGCCAGTAGGGCAACAGGGGGACATGCCACCTTC.

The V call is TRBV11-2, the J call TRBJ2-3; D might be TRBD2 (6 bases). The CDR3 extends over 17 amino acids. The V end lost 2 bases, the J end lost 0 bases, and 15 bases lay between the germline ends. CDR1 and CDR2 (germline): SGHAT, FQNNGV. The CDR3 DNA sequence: TGTGCCAGCAGCTTAAGGACGGCGGGAACTAGCACAGATACGCAGTATTTT. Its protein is CASSLRTAGTSTDTQYF.

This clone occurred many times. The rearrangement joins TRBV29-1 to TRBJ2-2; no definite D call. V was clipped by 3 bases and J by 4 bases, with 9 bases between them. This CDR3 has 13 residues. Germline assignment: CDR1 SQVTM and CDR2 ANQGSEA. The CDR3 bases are TGCAGCGTTGACGTCGGATCCACCGGGGAGCTGTTTTTT. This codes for CSVDVGSTGELFF.

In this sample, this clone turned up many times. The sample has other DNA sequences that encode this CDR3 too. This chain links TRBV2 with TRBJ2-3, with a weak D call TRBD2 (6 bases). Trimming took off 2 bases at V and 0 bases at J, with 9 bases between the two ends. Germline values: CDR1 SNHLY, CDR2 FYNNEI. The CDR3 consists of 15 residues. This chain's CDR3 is CASSESSGSTDTQYF. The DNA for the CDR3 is TGTGCCAGCAGTGAATCGAGCGGGAGCACAGATACGCAGTATTTT.

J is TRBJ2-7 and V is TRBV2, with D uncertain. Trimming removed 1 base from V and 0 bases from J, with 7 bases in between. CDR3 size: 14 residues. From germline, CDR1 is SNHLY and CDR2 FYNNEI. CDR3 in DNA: TGTGCCAGCAGTGAAGAGGTACACTCCTACGAGCAGTACTTC. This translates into CASSEEVHSYEQYF. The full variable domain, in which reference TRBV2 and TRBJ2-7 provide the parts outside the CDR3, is EPEVTQTPSHQVTQMGQEVILRCVPISNHLYFYWYRQILGQKVEFLVSFYNNEISEKSEIFDDQFSVERPDGSNFTLKIRSTKLEDSAMYFCASSEEVHSYEQYFGPGTRLTVT.

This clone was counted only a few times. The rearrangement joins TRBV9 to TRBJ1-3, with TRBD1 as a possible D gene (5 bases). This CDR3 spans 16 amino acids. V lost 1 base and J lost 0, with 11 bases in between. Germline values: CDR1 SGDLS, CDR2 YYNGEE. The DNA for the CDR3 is TGTGCCAGCAGCGTACTAGAGGGGCGCTCTGGAAACACCATATATTTT. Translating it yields CASSVLEGRSGNTIYF.

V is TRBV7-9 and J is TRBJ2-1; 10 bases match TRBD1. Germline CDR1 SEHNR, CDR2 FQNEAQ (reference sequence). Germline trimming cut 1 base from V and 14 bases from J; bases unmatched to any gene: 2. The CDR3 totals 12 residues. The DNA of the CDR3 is TGTGCCAGCAGCTTAGATGGGACAGGGGAGTTCTTC. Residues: CASSLDGTGEFF. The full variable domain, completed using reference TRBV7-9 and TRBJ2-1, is DTGVSQNPRHKITKRGQNVTFRCDPISEHNRLYWYRQTLGQGPEFLTYFQNEAQLEKSRLLSDRFSAERPKGSFSTLEIQRTEQGDSAMYLCASSLDGTGEFFGPGTRLTVL.

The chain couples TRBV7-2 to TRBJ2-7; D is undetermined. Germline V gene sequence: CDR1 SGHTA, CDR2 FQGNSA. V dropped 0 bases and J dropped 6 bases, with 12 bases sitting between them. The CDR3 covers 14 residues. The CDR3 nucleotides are TGTGCCAGCAGCTTAGCTGGGGTGCTTGGCGAGCAGTACTTC. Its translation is CASSLAGVLGEQYF.

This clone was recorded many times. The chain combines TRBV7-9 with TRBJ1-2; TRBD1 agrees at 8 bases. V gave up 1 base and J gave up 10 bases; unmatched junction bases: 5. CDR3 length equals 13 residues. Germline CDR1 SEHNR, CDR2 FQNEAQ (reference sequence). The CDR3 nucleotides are TGTGCCAGCAGCTTAGTAGGACAGGGATCCTACACCTTC. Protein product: CASSLVGQGSYTF.

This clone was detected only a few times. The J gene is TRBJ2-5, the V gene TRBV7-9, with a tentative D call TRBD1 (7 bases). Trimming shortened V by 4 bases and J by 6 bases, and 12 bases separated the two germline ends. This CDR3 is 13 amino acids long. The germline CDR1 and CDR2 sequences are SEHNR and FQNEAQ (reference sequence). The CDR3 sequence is CASSYRGGQTQYF. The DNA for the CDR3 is TGTGCCAGCAGCTACAGGGGAGGTCAGACCCAGTACTTC.

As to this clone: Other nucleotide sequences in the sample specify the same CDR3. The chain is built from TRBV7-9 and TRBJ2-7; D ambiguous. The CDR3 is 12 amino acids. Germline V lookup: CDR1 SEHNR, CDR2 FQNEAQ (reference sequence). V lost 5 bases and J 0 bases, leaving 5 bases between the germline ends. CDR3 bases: TGTGCCAGCAGCCTTAGCTCCTACGAGCAGTACTTC. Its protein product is CASSLSSYEQYF.

This CDR3 is CASSTGLAGVETQYF. In DNA form, the CDR3 reads TGTGCCAGCAGCACGGGACTAGCGGGAGTAGAGACCCAGTACTTC. This chain joins TRBV7-7 and TRBJ2-7; 14 bases are shared with TRBD2. Matching the DNA end better, TRBJ2-5 makes the J call doubtful. This CDR3 has 15 residues. Germline V gene sequence: CDR1 SSHAT, CDR2 FNYEAQ (reference sequence).

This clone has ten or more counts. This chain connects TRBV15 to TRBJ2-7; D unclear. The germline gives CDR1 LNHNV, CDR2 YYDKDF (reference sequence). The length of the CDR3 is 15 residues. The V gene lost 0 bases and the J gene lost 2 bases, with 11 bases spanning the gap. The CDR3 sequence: CATSRDPGHTYEQYF. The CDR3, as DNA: TGTGCCACCAGCAGAGATCCGGGCCATACCTACGAGCAGTACTTC.

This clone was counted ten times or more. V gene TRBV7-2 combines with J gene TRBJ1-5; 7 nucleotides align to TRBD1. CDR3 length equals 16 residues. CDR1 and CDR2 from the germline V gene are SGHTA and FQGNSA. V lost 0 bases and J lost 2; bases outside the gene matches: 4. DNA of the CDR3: TGTGCCAGCAGCTTAGCAGGGGGCTCAGGCAATCAGCCCCAGCATTTT. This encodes CASSLAGGSGNQPQHF. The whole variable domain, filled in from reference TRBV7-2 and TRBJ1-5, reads GAGVSQSPSNKVTEKGKDVELRCDPISGHTALYWYRQSLGQGLEFLIYFQGNSAPDKSGLPSDRFSAERTGGSVSTLTIQRTQQEDSAVYLCASSLAGGSGNQPQHFGDGTRLSIL.